This TCR beta chain was identified in a study of blood T cell repertoires in COVID-19. Clones were sequenced by immunoSEQ multiplex PCR, and TCRdb holds only the in-frame ones, with some missing. Altogether roughly 240,000 clones are present, around nine tenths being singletons, with the ten largest covering 1.6%. Sequencing was carried out using peripheral blood. This sequence was found in a woman aged 55-70 years who had recovered from COVID-19.

CDR3 sequence: CASSRDRGIGDTEAFF. CDR3 nucleotide sequence: TGTGCCAGCAGCAGAGACAGGGGGATAGGGGACACTGAAGCTTTCTTT. The J gene is TRBJ1-1, the V gene TRBV7-6; the match to TRBD1 covers 9 bases. The CDR3 has 16 residues. Germline V gene data show CDR1 as SGHVS and CDR2 as FNYEAQ. V gave up 5 bases and J gave up 3 bases; unmatched junction bases: 10.